Listed below are T cell receptor beta chains from one sample, sequenced in a study of Ad26.COV2.S vaccination and SARS-CoV-2 variants. This table comes from immunoSEQ multiplex PCR, and its TCRdb copy is limited to in-frame clones, with some not included. The profile shows over 300,000 clones, around 82% of them singletons. The sequences come from peripheral blood, collected in a trial of Ad26.COV2.S vaccine versus placebo. The receptors derive from a person aged 18 to 59 who received the Ad26.COV2.S COVID-19 vaccine or a placebo. Both conserved end residues are part of each CDR3. The D gene is left open where the match is weak. Rows give clone size only sometimes, using once, few, many, or a class for an expanded clone.

D	J	V	size	CDR3	DNA
.	TRBJ2-3	TRBV7-9	.	CASSANLALRADTQYF	TGTGCCAGCAGCGCTAACCTAGCGTTGCGGGCTGATACGCAGTATTTT
.	TRBJ1-4	TRBV7-3	.	CASSPNVRGAGEKLFF	TGTGCCAGCAGCCCCAACGTTCGGGGGGCTGGTGAAAAACTGTTTTTT
.	TRBJ2-5	TRBV6-5	.	CASSYSSDGGRETQYF	TGTGCCAGCAGTTACTCCTCGGACGGGGGAAGAGAGACCCAGTACTTC
TRBD2	TRBJ2-7	TRBV5-5	.	CASSAPGLAGYEQYF	TGTGCCAGCAGCGCTCCGGGACTAGCGGGATACGAGCAGTACTTC
TRBD2	TRBJ2-1	TRBV7-3	.	CASSSLAGSSYNEQFF	TGTGCCAGCAGCTCCTTAGCGGGAAGCTCCTACAATGAGCAGTTCTTC
TRBD2	TRBJ2-1	TRBV7-9	.	CASSSGGAGYNEQFF	TGTGCCAGCAGCTCCGGGGGGGCCGGGTACAATGAGCAGTTCTTC
.	TRBJ1-2	TRBV30	once	CAWDLPLFGYTF	TGTGCCTGGGACTTGCCTTTATTTGGCTACACCTTC
.	TRBJ1-4	TRBV19	.	CASSIDMGRIGEKLFF	TGTGCCAGTAGTATAGATATGGGGAGGATAGGAGAAAAACTGTTTTTT
TRBD1	TRBJ1-2	TRBV6-5	.	CASKLGQGGYGYTF	TGTGCCAGCAAGCTGGGACAGGGAGGCTATGGCTACACCTTC
TRBD2	TRBJ2-7	TRBV6-5	.	CASSPSGGVYEQYF	TGTGCCAGCAGTCCTAGCGGGGGGGTGTACGAGCAGTACTTC
.	TRBJ1-2	TRBV5-1	.	CASSVDLGGYTF	TGCGCCAGCAGCGTCGACCTGGGAGGCTACACCTTC
.	TRBJ1-3	TRBV9	.	CASSVATGSGNTIYF	TGTGCCAGCAGCGTAGCTACCGGGTCTGGAAACACCATATATTTT
TRBD2	TRBJ2-2	TRBV11-2	.	CASSLALGGGLGNTGELFF	TGTGCCAGCAGCTTAGCCCTCGGGGGGGGACTAGGGAACACCGGGGAGCTGTTTTTT
.	TRBJ1-2	TRBV11-2	.	CASSLGGVPYGYTF	TGTGCCAGCAGCTTAGGGGGCGTACCCTATGGCTACACCTTC
.	TRBJ1-2	TRBV11-3	.	CASSPDRYYGYTF	TGTGCCAGCAGCCCAGACAGATACTATGGCTACACCTTC
TRBD1	TRBJ2-7	TRBV5-6	.	CASSLVRGSYEQYF	TGTGCCAGCAGCTTGGTCAGGGGGAGCTACGAGCAGTACTTC
.	TRBJ2-5	TRBV6-5	.	CASSYGGQETQYF	TGTGCCAGCAGTTATGGGGGGCAAGAGACCCAGTACTTC
.	TRBJ2-3	TRBV29-1	.	CSVSEATDTQYF	TGCAGCGTTTCCGAGGCCACAGATACGCAGTATTTT
TRBD1	TRBJ1-1	TRBV7-9	.	CASPSGGQGNTEAFF	TGTGCCAGCCCATCCGGGGGACAGGGAAATACTGAAGCTTTCTTT
TRBD2	TRBJ2-7	TRBV14	.	CASSHALAGVTYEQYF	TGTGCCAGCAGCCATGCACTAGCGGGAGTTACCTACGAGCAGTACTTC
.	TRBJ2-7	TRBV11-3	.	CASSLGAGVEQYF	TGTGCCAGCAGCTTGGGGGCGGGGGTCGAGCAGTACTTC
.	TRBJ2-3	TRBV5-6	.	CASSSSLLADTQYF	TGTGCCAGCAGCTCCTCACTACTAGCAGATACGCAGTATTTT
TRBD1	TRBJ1-2	TRBV5-5	.	CASSLRQGVSGYTF	TGTGCCAGCAGCTTAAGACAGGGGGTTTCTGGCTACACCTTC
.	TRBJ1-1	TRBV21-1	.	CASRGMNTEAFF	TGTGCCAGCAGGGGGATGAACACTGAAGCTTTCTTT
.	TRBJ2-3	TRBV30	.	CAWRRQALSTDTQYF	TGTGCCTGGAGAAGGCAAGCCCTCAGCACAGATACGCAGTATTTT
.	TRBJ2-7	TRBV27	.	CASRGWRNTYEQYF	TGTGCCAGCAGGGGGTGGCGGAATACCTACGAGCAGTACTTC
TRBD2	TRBJ2-7	TRBV11-2	.	CASSLRTGGLEQYF	TGTGCCAGCAGCCTCCGGACGGGAGGGCTCGAGCAGTACTTC
TRBD1	TRBJ1-2	TRBV28	.	CASSLYRGHYGYTF	TGTGCCAGCAGTCTCTACAGGGGGCACTATGGCTACACCTTC
.	TRBJ1-2	TRBV7-9	.	CASSPSWYSLSGYTF	TGTGCCAGCAGCCCTTCGTGGTACTCGCTATCGGGCTACACCTTC
TRBD1	TRBJ2-2	TRBV4-2	.	CASSTRTGNTGELFF	TGTGCCAGCAGCACCCGGACAGGGAACACCGGGGAGCTGTTTTTT
TRBD2	TRBJ2-3	TRBV7-9	.	CASSLVAGAAADTQYF	TGTGCCAGCAGCTTAGTAGCGGGAGCGGCGGCAGATACGCAGTATTTT
TRBD2	TRBJ2-3	TRBV19	once	CASSIVASGVSTDTQYF	TGTGCCAGTAGTATTGTGGCTAGCGGGGTGAGCACAGATACGCAGTATTTT
.	TRBJ1-2	TRBV7-8	.	CASSLAPRGPRANYGYTF	TGTGCCAGCAGCTTAGCGCCGAGGGGCCCAAGGGCTAACTATGGCTACACCTTC
TRBD1	TRBJ1-2	TRBV5-5	.	CASSLLGTGGAYGYTF	TGTGCCAGCAGCTTGTTGGGGACAGGGGGCGCGTATGGCTACACCTTC
TRBD1	TRBJ2-2	TRBV5-1	.	CASSGTGGNTGELFF	TGCGCCAGCAGCGGGACAGGGGGGAACACCGGGGAGCTGTTTTTT
.	TRBJ2-7	TRBV5-1	.	CASSKTTGYEQYF	TGCGCCAGCAGCAAAACCACAGGGTACGAGCAGTACTTC
.	TRBJ2-1	TRBV2	.	CASSPFSEQFF	TGTGCCAGCAGCCCCTTTTCCGAGCAGTTCTTC
.	TRBJ2-4	TRBV4-2	.	CASSQDWGIAKNIQYF	TGTGCCAGCAGCCAAGATTGGGGTATAGCCAAAAACATTCAGTACTTC
.	TRBJ2-1	TRBV6-1	.	CASSEGREQFF	TGTGCCAGCAGTGAGGGGAGAGAGCAGTTCTTC
.	TRBJ2-2	TRBV12-3/TRBV12-4	once	CASSLVASGELFF	TGTGCCAGCAGTTTGGTAGCATCCGGGGAGCTGTTTTTT
.	TRBJ1-5	TRBV18	once	CASSPQDTQPQHF	TGTGCCAGCTCACCACAGGATACCCAGCCCCAGCATTTT
.	TRBJ1-1	TRBV29-1	.	CSARRTPNTEAFF	TGCAGCGCACGAAGAACACCTAACACTGAAGCTTTCTTT
.	TRBJ1-5	TRBV5-1	few	CASSSGSGGSNQPQHF	TGCGCCAGCAGCTCCGGGAGCGGGGGGAGCAATCAGCCCCAGCATTTT
.	TRBJ2-7	TRBV7-2	few	CASSSLNSPYF	TGTGCCAGCAGCTCCCTTAATTCTCCGTACTTC
.	TRBJ1-2	TRBV7-9	.	CASSLGPFGYTF	TGTGCCAGCAGCTTAGGCCCCTTCGGCTACACCTTC
TRBD2	TRBJ2-3	TRBV5-4	.	CASSLIGREGTDTQYF	TGTGCCAGCAGCTTGATCGGGAGGGAGGGCACAGATACGCAGTATTTT
.	TRBJ2-2	TRBV7-2	.	CASSLSTNTGELFF	TGTGCCAGCAGCCTTAGTACGAACACCGGGGAGCTGTTTTTT
.	TRBJ2-3	TRBV5-1	once	CASSLERHATDTQYF	TGCGCCAGCAGCTTGGAAAGGCACGCCACAGATACGCAGTATTTT
TRBD1	TRBJ2-7	TRBV6-6	.	CASRRGGQGSYEQYF	TGTGCCAGCAGGAGGGGGGGACAGGGATCCTACGAGCAGTACTTC
.	TRBJ2-3	TRBV5-1	.	CASSPGAADTQYF	TGCGCCAGCAGCCCGGGGGCTGCAGATACGCAGTATTTT
TRBD1	TRBJ2-7	TRBV4-3	once	CASSQGGGQGPYEQYF	TGCGCCAGCAGCCAAGGCGGCGGACAGGGCCCCTACGAGCAGTACTTC
.	TRBJ2-1	TRBV7-3	.	CASSPYGGEQFF	TGTGCCAGCAGCCCATACGGGGGTGAGCAGTTCTTC
TRBD2	TRBJ2-2	TRBV5-1	.	CASTVFAGDTGELFF	TGCGCCAGCACCGTTTTTGCGGGGGATACCGGGGAGCTGTTTTTT
TRBD2	TRBJ2-3	TRBV5-4	.	CASSSPSGSKDTQYF	TGTGCCAGCAGCTCACCTAGCGGGAGTAAGGATACGCAGTATTTT
.	TRBJ2-2	TRBV6-6	.	CASSWGTGELFF	TGTGCCAGCAGTTGGGGAACCGGGGAGCTGTTTTTT